This TCR beta chain emerged from a study of CD8 T cells in Susac syndrome. Study in general: When blood was collected, patients with Susac syndrome were therapy-naive, were taking corticosteroids, or were receiving intravenous immunoglobulin alone.

Reverse transcription used about 0.45 to 1 ug RNA and random hexamers. By means of immunoSEQ multiplex PCR, TCR beta CDR3 spanning 54 Vbeta and 13 Jbeta underwent amplification. TCRdb re-called the immunoSEQ multiplex PCR reads with MiXCR, one entry per CDR3 protein. In the table there are approximately 210,000 distinct CDR3 sequences, approximately 94% of which are singletons. Germline values: CDR1 KGHSH, CDR2 LQKENI. This CDR3 is 15 amino acids long. The V end was cut by 8 bases, the J end by 1 base, with 14 bases between. In the case of this clonotype: What it binds is unknown.

The T cells that were sequenced for TCR beta were CD8+ and CD4+ cells from blood. General study results and limits: Susac syndrome CD4+ T cell repertoires showed no clonal expansion.

The J gene is TRBJ2-2, the V gene TRBV18, with unresolved D. The material sequenced was CD4+ T cells from PBMCs. The TCR sequence derives from a human donor with Susac syndrome. CDR3 protein: CASPRPERNTGELFF. DNA of the CDR3: TGTGCCAGCCCACGGCCTGAACGGAACACCGGGGAGCTGTTTTTT.